These 6 T cell receptor beta chains share one sample of origin, sequenced in a study of cytomegalovirus exposure and HLA in healthy donors. PCR involved 60 Vbeta and 13 Jbeta primers. Assay: immunoSEQ multiplex PCR; the TCRdb copy retains only in-frame clones and omits some. Of approximately 160,000 clones listed, approximately 81% are singletons. Sequenced input: PBMCs. The receptors come from a man between 18 and 29 years old in good health and CMV-seronegative.

V is TRBV7-2 and J is TRBJ2-2; 7 bases map to TRBD2. The CDR3 is 15 amino acids. Germline lookup yields CDR1 SGHTA and CDR2 FQGNSA. Trimming at V came to 6 bases and at J to 5 bases, leaving 9 bases not matched to a gene. Here the CDR3 reads CASRLSGLRTGELFF. The CDR3 DNA reads TGTGCCAGCAGACTTAGCGGGCTGCGTACCGGGGAGCTGTTTTTT. Based on the CDR3 plus reference TRBV7-2 and TRBJ2-2, the full variable domain is GAGVSQSPSNKVTEKGKDVELRCDPISGHTALYWYRQSLGQGLEFLIYFQGNSAPDKSGLPSDRFSAERTGGSVSTLTIQRTQQEDSAVYLCASRLSGLRTGELFFGEGSRLTVL.

The chain is built from TRBV11-3 and TRBJ2-2, with 8 nucleotides matching TRBD2. Germline trimming cut 5 bases from V and 7 bases from J; bases unmatched to any gene: 12. The CDR3 has 16 amino acids. Germline values: CDR1 SGHNT, CDR2 YENEEA. CDR3 sequence reads: CASSRGPAGVGGELFF. DNA for the CDR3: TGTGCCAGCAGCCGGGGGCCAGCGGGAGTTGGCGGGGAGCTGTTTTTT. Together with reference TRBV11-3 and TRBJ2-2, the CDR3 gives the full variable domain: EAGVVQSPRYKIIEKKQPVAFWCNPISGHNTLYWYLQNLGQGPELLIRYENEEAVDDSQLPKDRFSAERLKGVDSTLKIQPAELGDSAVYLCASSRGPAGVGGELFFGEGSRLTVL.

The chain employs TRBV21-1 and TRBJ1-5; no check of the table's D call, TRBD1, against the DNA was made. TRBV21-1 is recorded as a pseudogene. The CDR3 spans 19 residues. CDR3 residues: CASPKQGPANIGGNQPQHF. The CDR3 region has the DNA TGTGCCAGCCCCAAACAGGGACCCGCGAATATAGGCGGCAATCAGCCCCAGCATTTT.

This chain links TRBV29-1 with TRBJ1-1, with 8 bases aligning to TRBD1. The trim removed 7 bases at V and 5 bases at J, leaving 9 bases unmatched. The CDR3 totals 13 residues. Germline V gene lookup returns CDR1 SQVTM and CDR2 ANQGSEA. CDR3 DNA sequence: TGCAGCGCCGCGGGACAGGCGGGGACTGAAGCTTTCTTT. It translates to CSAAGQAGTEAFF. Looking up the rest from reference TRBV29-1 and TRBJ1-1 gives the full variable domain: SAVISQKPSRDICQRGTSLTIQCQVDSQVTMMFWYRQQPGQSLTLIATANQGSEATYESGFVIDKFPISRPNLTFSTLTVSNMSPEDSSIYLCSAAGQAGTEAFFGQGTRLTVV.

The chain couples TRBV6-4 to TRBJ2-5, with TRBD1 matching 8 bases. Judging by the DNA end, TRBJ2-7 fits better; the J call may be wrong. The germline gives CDR1 MRHNA, CDR2 SNTAGT. The CDR3 is made up of 15 amino acids. The CDR3 bases are TGTGACTACCTTAGACAGGGGACGGGCTCCTACGAGCAGTACTTC. Encoded protein: CDYLRQGTGSYEQYF.

V usage is TRBV7-2 and J usage is TRBJ1-3; D might be TRBD1 (6 bases). V lost 3 bases to trimming and J lost 0 bases, with 9 bases between them. The CDR3 spans 15 residues. Per germline, CDR1 SGHTA and CDR2 FQGNSA. The DNA of the CDR3 is TGTGCCAGCAGCTTGGACAGTCTCTCTGGAAACACCATATATTTT. Amino acids: CASSLDSLSGNTIYF.